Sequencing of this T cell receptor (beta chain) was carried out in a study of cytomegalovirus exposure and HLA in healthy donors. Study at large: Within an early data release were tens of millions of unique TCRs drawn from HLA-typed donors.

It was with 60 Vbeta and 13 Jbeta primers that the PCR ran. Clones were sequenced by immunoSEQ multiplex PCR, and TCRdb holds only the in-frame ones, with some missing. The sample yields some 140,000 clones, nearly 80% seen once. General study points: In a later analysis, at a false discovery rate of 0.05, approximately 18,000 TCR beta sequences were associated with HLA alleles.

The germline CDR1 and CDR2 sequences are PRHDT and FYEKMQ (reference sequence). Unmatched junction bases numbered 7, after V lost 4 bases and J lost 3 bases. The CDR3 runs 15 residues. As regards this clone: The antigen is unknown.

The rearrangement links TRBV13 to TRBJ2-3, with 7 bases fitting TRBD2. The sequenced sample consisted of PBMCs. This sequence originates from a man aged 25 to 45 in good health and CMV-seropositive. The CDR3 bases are TGTGCCAGCAGCTCTAGCGGAAACGGGACAGATACGCAGTATTTT. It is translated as CASSSSGNGTDTQYF.